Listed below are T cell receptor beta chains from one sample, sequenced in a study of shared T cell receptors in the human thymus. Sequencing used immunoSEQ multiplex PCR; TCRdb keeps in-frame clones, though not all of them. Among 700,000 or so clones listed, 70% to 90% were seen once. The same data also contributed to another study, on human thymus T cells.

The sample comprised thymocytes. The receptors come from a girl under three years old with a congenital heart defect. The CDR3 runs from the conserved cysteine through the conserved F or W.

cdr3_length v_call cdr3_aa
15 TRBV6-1 CASSGRVLLGSEAFF
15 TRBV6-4 CASSDPPGHPYGYTF
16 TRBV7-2 CASSPPTGLKDQPQHF
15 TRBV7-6 CASSSTGYEGNTIYF
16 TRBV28 CASSGGQGAFNYGYTF
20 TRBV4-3 CASSLRGTSGGLFTAGELFF
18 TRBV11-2 CASRPRGHLGNLNYGYTF
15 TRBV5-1 CASASRRQGSYEQYF
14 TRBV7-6 CASSFPGHGNTIYF
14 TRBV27 CASRYRGEDYGYTF